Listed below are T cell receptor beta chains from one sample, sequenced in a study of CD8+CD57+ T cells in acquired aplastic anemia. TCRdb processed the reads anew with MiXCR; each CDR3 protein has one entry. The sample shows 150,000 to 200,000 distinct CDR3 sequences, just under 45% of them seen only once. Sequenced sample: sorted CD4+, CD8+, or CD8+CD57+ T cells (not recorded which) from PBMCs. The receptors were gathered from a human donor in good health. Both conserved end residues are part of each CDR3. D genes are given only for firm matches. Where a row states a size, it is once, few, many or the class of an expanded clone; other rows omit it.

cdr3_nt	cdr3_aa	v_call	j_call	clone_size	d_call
TGTGCCAGCAGATCGATCCTCTCTGGGGCCAACGTCCTGACTTTC	CASRSILSGANVLTF	TRBV6-2/TRBV6-3	TRBJ2-6	many	-
TGTGCCATCACCCCGGGACAGAGCTATGGCTACACCTTC	CAITPGQSYGYTF	TRBV10-3	TRBJ1-2	-	TRBD1
TGTGCCAGCGGTACGGGAGGGACTCAGCCCCAGCATTTT	CASGTGGTQPQHF	TRBV7-9	TRBJ1-5	many	-
TGTGCCAGCAGTTTTTCCCCCAACCAAAACATTCAGTACTTC	CASSFSPNQNIQYF	TRBV27	TRBJ2-4	-	-
TGTGCTAGCAGCAGGCAGAGTTTGGGGGATACGCAGTATTTT	CASSRQSLGDTQYF	TRBV7-7	TRBJ2-3	-	-
TGTGCCAGCAGTTTCGGTACAGCTATCTCTGGGGCCAACGTCCTGACTTTC	CASSFGTAISGANVLTF	TRBV9	TRBJ2-6	-	-
TGCGCCAGCAAGGGGGACAGGCCGAACACTGAAGCTCTCTTT	CASKGDRPNTEALF	TRBV10-2	TRBJ1-1	-	TRBD1
TGCAGTCAATGGGACAGGGGGCGAGGAAAACTGTTTTTT	CSQWDRGRGKLFF	TRBV20-1	TRBJ1-4	many	TRBD1
TGTGCCAGCAGTGGCCGTCAGGGGTTCTATGGCTACACCTTC	CASSGRQGFYGYTF	TRBV27	TRBJ1-2	-	-
TGCGCCAGCAGCCCGGGGAATAGCAATCAGCCCCAGCATTTT	CASSPGNSNQPQHF	TRBV5-1	TRBJ1-5	many	-
TGTGCCAGCAGTGAACCGGGGGGAATGAACACTGAAGCTTTCTTT	CASSEPGGMNTEAFF	TRBV6-1	TRBJ1-1	few	-
TGTGCCACCAGTGCCTCCGTGACTAGCGGGTCGCTGGATACGCAGTATTTT	CATSASVTSGSLDTQYF	TRBV24-1	TRBJ2-3	many	TRBD2
TGCAGCGTTACCGGGGGCAATGAGCAGTTCTTC	CSVTGGNEQFF	TRBV29-1	TRBJ2-1	-	-
TGCGCCAGCAGCTTTACCGGACAGGACTCTGGGGCCAACGTCCTGACTTTC	CASSFTGQDSGANVLTF	TRBV5-1	TRBJ2-6	-	TRBD1
TGTGCCATCAGTGTGATTTCTATTCAGGAGACCGGGGAGCTGTTTTTT	CAISVISIQETGELFF	TRBV10-3	TRBJ2-2	-	-
TGTGCCAGCAGCCCCTGGCTAGCGGGATCCTACAATGAGCAGTTCTTC	CASSPWLAGSYNEQFF	TRBV11-1	TRBJ2-1	-	TRBD2
TGTGCCACCAGTGATCGGACAGGCGTCGGGATCAATGAGCAGTTCTTC	CATSDRTGVGINEQFF	TRBV24-1	TRBJ2-1	-	TRBD1
TGTGCCAGCAGTCCTGTCGGAGGGGCGAGCAATCAGCCCCAGCATTTT	CASSPVGGASNQPQHF	TRBV6-1	TRBJ1-5	-	-
TGTGCCAGCAGCTCGGGGTGGGACAGGGATTCATACGAGCAGTACTTC	CASSSGWDRDSYEQYF	TRBV7-8	TRBJ2-7	-	TRBD1
TGTGCCATCAGTGAGTCGCCGGGGAAAAGGAATTCACCCCTCCACTTT	CAISESPGKRNSPLHF	TRBV10-3	TRBJ1-6	few	-
TGTGCCAGCAGGCACTACCCGGACATGGCTGCCTACGAGCAGTACTTC	CASRHYPDMAAYEQYF	TRBV27	TRBJ2-7	-	-
TGCGCCAGCAAAATCGCAGGATCTGCGGCGAACACCGGGGAGCTGTTTTTT	CASKIAGSAANTGELFF	TRBV5-1	TRBJ2-2	once	-
TGCAGTGCTAGTATCAGCCTAGGACCCCGGGGAACCGCTCTCTTT	CSASISLGPRGTALF	TRBV20-1	TRBJ1-1	-	-
TGTGCCAGCAGCGTAGTAGATTCTAGCACAGATACGCAGTATTTT	CASSVVDSSTDTQYF	TRBV9	TRBJ2-3	-	-
TGCGCCAGCGGCCAAGTCAGACAGAAAAACTCCTACAATGAGCAGTTCTTC	CASGQVRQKNSYNEQFF	TRBV4-1	TRBJ2-1	once	-
TGCGCCAGCAGCTTTGCGGGGGGCTACGAGCAGTACTTC	CASSFAGGYEQYF	TRBV5-1	TRBJ2-7	-	TRBD2
TGTGCCAGCAGCTTAGCCCCTCCCTTCAGGGGAGGCACCGGGGAGCTGTTTTTT	CASSLAPPFRGGTGELFF	TRBV7-2	TRBJ2-2	-	-
TGTGCCAGCAGCCCTGACAGGGGCAGTGAAGCTTTCTTT	CASSPDRGSEAFF	TRBV27	TRBJ1-1	-	TRBD1